Below, 24 T cell receptor beta chains from the same sample are listed, as sequenced in a study of OX40 agonist ivuxolimab in advanced cancers. Some clones are missing from TCRdb's copy, which holds only in-frame ones; the method was immunoSEQ multiplex PCR. This sample has fewer than 100,000 clones; roughly 80% occur once, and the top ten carry roughly 1.5%. The starting material was CD4+ or CD8+ T cells sorted from blood, obtained in a trial of the OX40 agonist ivuxolimab. These receptors were taken from an adult with an advanced solid tumor such as melanoma, head and neck, liver or kidney cancer.

CDR3 loop: CASTSASFEKLFF. The DNA of the CDR3 is TGTGCCAGCACTAGCGCGTCCTTTGAAAAACTGTTTTTT. The gene calls are TRBV28 and TRBJ1-4; D not resolved. CDR3 length: 13 amino acids. From germline, CDR1 is MDHEN and CDR2 SYDVKM. V was trimmed by 7 bases and J by 7 bases, leaving 13 bases between them.

The chain combines TRBV7-2 with TRBJ2-7, with D possibly matching TRBD1 (6 bases). This CDR3 has 14 amino acids. V dropped 4 bases and J dropped 1 base, with 11 bases sitting between them. Germline V gene data show CDR1 as SGHTA and CDR2 as FQGNSA. The CDR3 sequence: CASSSDSLSYEQYF. In DNA form, the CDR3 reads TGTGCCAGCAGCTCGGACAGTCTGTCCTACGAGCAGTACTTC.

The chain has TRBV4-1 and TRBJ1-2, with 12 bases matching TRBD1. V shed 4 bases and J 3 bases; nucleotides not matched to a gene: 3. Germline V lookup: CDR1 MGHRA, CDR2 YSYEKL. This CDR3 has 15 amino acids. CDR3 residues: CASSRGQGADYGYTF. DNA for the CDR3: TGCGCCAGCAGCCGGGGACAGGGGGCAGACTATGGCTACACCTTC.

The V gene is TRBV7-8, the J gene TRBJ2-2; D ambiguous. With 5 bases removed from V and 3 bases from J, the gap between germline ends came to 16 bases. This CDR3 is built from 16 residues. Germline lookup yields CDR1 SGHVS and CDR2 FQNEAQ. CDR3 sequence reads: CASSPNHVRDTGELFF. The CDR3 DNA follows: TGTGCCAGCAGCCCTAACCACGTCCGTGACACCGGGGAGCTGTTTTTT.

This clone was detected once. This rearrangement joins TRBV28 to TRBJ2-2; TRBD1 or TRBD2 may be the D gene (5 bases each). Germline CDR1 and CDR2: MDHEN and SYDVKM. V dropped 5 bases and J dropped 6 bases, with 25 bases sitting between them. The CDR3 runs to 18 residues. The CDR3 bases are TGTGCCAGCAGTAGACCTGGTGTGGGGCGGGCTCCCCCCGGGGAGCTGTTTTTT. It translates to CASSRPGVGRAPPGELFF.

The genes are TRBV7-2 and TRBJ2-2, with 12 bases lining up with TRBD2. Trimming took 0 bases from V and 6 from J; bases not matched to a gene: 14. From germline, CDR1 is SGHTA and CDR2 FQGNSA. The CDR3 loop spans 20 amino acids. The CDR3 sequence: CASSLAGSSGRARLAGELFF. CDR3 coding DNA: TGTGCCAGCAGCTTAGCGGGGTCTAGCGGGAGGGCCCGTTTAGCCGGGGAGCTGTTTTTT.

J is TRBJ1-4 and V is TRBV12-1. TRBV12-1 is a documented pseudogene. The CDR3 length is 15 residues. The CDR3 nucleotides are TGTGCCAGCAGCCAAGTCTCGGCAGTAGACGAAAAACTGTTTTTT. Amino acid sequence: CASSQVSAVDEKLFF.

The chain carries TRBV30 and TRBJ1-1; D is ambiguous. Trimming pared 3 bases from V and 2 bases from J, leaving 16 bases between. Germline loops: CDR1 GTSNPN, CDR2 SVGIG (reference sequence). This CDR3 region has 15 residues. CDR3: CAWRKEFRGNTEAFF. As DNA, the CDR3 is TGTGCCTGGAGGAAGGAATTTCGGGGTAACACTGAAGCTTTCTTT.

The chain is built from TRBV7-9 and TRBJ1-1; D is undetermined. The CDR3 contains 13 residues. CDR1 and CDR2 from the germline V gene are SEHNR and FQNEAQ (reference sequence). With 3 bases removed from V and 1 base from J, the gap between germline ends came to 6 bases. CDR3 bases: TGTGCCAGCAGCTTCGGCGGGAACACTGAAGCTTTCTTT. Amino acids: CASSFGGNTEAFF. The whole variable domain, filled in from reference TRBV7-9 and TRBJ1-1, reads DTGVSQNPRHKITKRGQNVTFRCDPISEHNRLYWYRQTLGQGPEFLTYFQNEAQLEKSRLLSDRFSAERPKGSFSTLEIQRTEQGDSAMYLCASSFGGNTEAFFGQGTRLTVV.

This chain uses TRBV30 with TRBJ2-3; TRBD2 matches 10 bases. This CDR3 spans 15 amino acids. The V and J ends lost 4 bases and 3 bases, in that order; junction bases with no gene match: 7. Looked up from germline, CDR1 is GTSNPN and CDR2 is SVGIG (reference sequence). This CDR3 reads CAWTHWTSGTDTQYF. As DNA, the CDR3 is TGTGCCTGGACTCACTGGACTAGCGGAACAGATACGCAGTATTTT.

As DNA, the CDR3 is TGCGCCAGCAGCCAAGGATTGATGGTGGGACAGGGGAACTATGGCTACACCTTC. This codes for CASSQGLMVGQGNYGYTF. The chain joins TRBV4-1 to TRBJ1-2, with 10 bases lining up with TRBD1. The germline V gene encodes CDR1 MGHRA and CDR2 YSYEKL. V shed 1 base, J shed 2 bases, and the junction held 10 bases outside the gene matches. The CDR3 covers 18 residues.

The chain carries TRBV2 and TRBJ2-2; D remains ambiguous. CDR3 length: 15 amino acids. Germline-derived CDR1 and CDR2 are SNHLY and FYNNEI. Trimming took off 2 bases at V and 6 bases at J, with 13 bases between the two ends. CDR3 DNA sequence: TGTGCCAGCAGTGAAATGGCCCGCGAGTCCGGGGAGCTGTTTTTT. This gives the protein CASSEMARESGELFF. Filled out from reference TRBV2 and TRBJ2-2, the complete variable domain reads EPEVTQTPSHQVTQMGQEVILRCVPISNHLYFYWYRQILGQKVEFLVSFYNNEISEKSEIFDDQFSVERPDGSNFTLKIRSTKLEDSAMYFCASSEMARESGELFFGEGSRLTVL.

The chain combines TRBV19 with TRBJ2-1, with 8 positions matching TRBD1. The CDR3 totals 16 residues. The germline gives CDR1 LNHDA, CDR2 SQIVND (reference sequence). V shed 6 bases and J 4 bases; nucleotides not matched to a gene: 11. The DNA for the CDR3 is TGTGCCAGTAGACGGACGGGCCAGGGGGCGTACAATGAGCAGTTCTTC. Residues: CASRRTGQGAYNEQFF.

The V and J genes are TRBV5-3 and TRBJ1-5; the match to TRBD1 covers 9 bases. TRBV5-3 is placed among ORFs of uncertain function. There are 15 residues in the CDR3. The V and J ends lost 8 bases and 1 base, in that order; junction bases with no gene match: 7. The CDR3 reads CASSSDRGSNQPQHF. DNA of the CDR3: TGTGCCAGCAGTTCGGACAGGGGCAGCAATCAGCCCCAGCATTTT.

The rearrangement uses TRBV6-6 and TRBJ1-2, with D tentatively TRBD1 (6 bases). V lost 2 bases, J lost 0 bases, and 10 bases lay in between. The CDR3 length is 15 residues. Germline V gene data show CDR1 as MNHNY and CDR2 as SVGAGI (reference sequence). The DNA of the CDR3 is TGTGCCAGCAGTTACGACAGGCCTGCTAACTATGGCTACACCTTC. Encoded protein: CASSYDRPANYGYTF.

V and J are TRBV19 and TRBJ2-3; D ambiguous. This CDR3 has 15 amino acids. Per germline, CDR1 LNHDA and CDR2 SQIVND (reference sequence). Trimming left V 4 bases short and J 1 base short, with 12 bases between. For the CDR3, the DNA is TGTGCCAGTAGTACCACCTCATCTCGCACAGATACGCAGTATTTT. It translates to CASSTTSSRTDTQYF.

This chain uses TRBV5-1 with TRBJ1-4, with D possibly matching TRBD1 (5 bases). The CDR3 is 13 residues long. Trimming removed 5 bases from V and 6 bases from J, with 11 bases in between. Germline V gene sequence: CDR1 SGHRS, CDR2 YFSETQ. CDR3 nucleotides: TGCGCCAGCAGTGGGAGGGGAGATGAAAAACTGTTTTTT. It codes for CASSGRGDEKLFF.

This sequence joins TRBV9 and TRBJ1-1; the D gene is possibly TRBD1 (6 bases). Germline-derived CDR1 and CDR2 are SGDLS and YYNGEE. The V end was cut by 0 bases, the J end by 1 base, with 10 bases between. The CDR3 is 15 residues long. The CDR3 loop is CASSVVPGANTEAFF. The CDR3, as DNA: TGTGCCAGCAGCGTAGTTCCAGGGGCGAACACTGAAGCTTTCTTT.

The chain links TRBV7-9 to TRBJ2-2; D gene ambiguous. The V end was cut by 1 base, the J end by 4 bases, with 4 bases between. Germline loops: CDR1 SEHNR, CDR2 FQNEAQ (reference sequence). This CDR3 has 13 amino acids. CDR3 loop: CASSLEPTGELFF. DNA of the CDR3: TGTGCCAGCAGCTTAGAACCCACCGGGGAGCTGTTTTTT. Full variable domain (missing parts from reference TRBV7-9 and TRBJ2-2): DTGVSQNPRHKITKRGQNVTFRCDPISEHNRLYWYRQTLGQGPEFLTYFQNEAQLEKSRLLSDRFSAERPKGSFSTLEIQRTEQGDSAMYLCASSLEPTGELFFGEGSRLTVL.

In nucleotides, the CDR3 is TGCGCCAGCAGCCCAGGAGCGGGAGTAACAGATACGCAGTATTTT. This gives the protein CASSPGAGVTDTQYF. The rearrangement joins TRBV5-1 to TRBJ2-3, with 8 nucleotides matching TRBD2. Unmatched junction bases numbered 7, after V lost 4 bases and J lost 3 bases. This CDR3 spans 15 amino acids. The V gene's germline CDR1 is SGHRS and CDR2 YFSETQ.

V and J are TRBV18 and TRBJ2-6, with a tentative D call TRBD2 (5 bases). V gave up 1 base and J gave up 0 bases, with 10 bases separating them. Germline lookup yields CDR1 KGHSH and CDR2 LQKENI. The CDR3 covers 17 residues. This CDR3 reads CASSPLSTTSGANVLTF. DNA of the CDR3: TGTGCCAGCTCACCACTGTCGACTACCTCTGGGGCCAACGTCCTGACTTTC. The complete variable domain, with remaining parts taken from reference TRBV18 and TRBJ2-6, reads NAGVMQNPRHLVRRRGQEARLRCSPMKGHSHVYWYRQLPEEGLKFMVYLQKENIIDESGMPKERFSAEFPKEGPSILRIQQVVRGDSAAYFCASSPLSTTSGANVLTFGAGSRLTVL.

The chain carries TRBV4-3 and TRBJ1-5; D is undetermined. The germline gives CDR1 LGHNA, CDR2 YSLEER. CDR3 length: 16 amino acids. Trimming stripped 0 bases from V and 2 bases from J, with 11 bases between. CDR3 DNA: TGCGCCAGCAGCCAAGAAGCTAGGATCGGCAATCAGCCCCAGCATTTT. Translation gives CASSQEARIGNQPQHF.

The rearrangement links TRBV30 to TRBJ1-1; possible D gene TRBD1, 6 bases. CDR3 length: 15 amino acids. The V gene's germline CDR1 is GTSNPN and CDR2 SVGIG (reference sequence). The V end lost 1 base, the J end lost 4 bases, and 16 bases lay between the germline ends. CDR3 sequence: CAWSGMLTGPTEAFF. The CDR3 nucleotides are TGTGCCTGGAGTGGAATGTTGACAGGACCCACTGAAGCTTTCTTT.

The J gene is TRBJ2-3, the V gene TRBV5-1; D may be TRBD1 (6 bases). Trimming left V 0 bases short and J 2 bases short, with 13 bases between. CDR1 and CDR2 (germline): SGHRS, YFSETQ. CDR3 length equals 16 residues. The CDR3 DNA reads TGCGCCAGCAGCTTGGCCTCAGGGGCCGCCACAGATACGCAGTATTTT. This sequence encodes CASSLASGAATDTQYF.